These 25 T cell receptor beta chains were sequenced from one sample in a study of regulatory T cells in long-lasting Graves disease. Indicated time point: newly diagnosed GD, antithyroid drugs for less than 3 months. Scientists built the TCR library using RNA that was extracted from PBMCs. Assembly of TCR beta libraries relied on iRepertoire HTBI primers together with Arm-PCR of CDR3 regions. TCRdb reprocessed the multiplex PCR reads via MiXCR and lists one record per CDR3 protein. Of about 530,000 distinct CDR3 sequences detected, roughly a sixth appear once; the ten largest clones hold about 25%. This sample was also put to use in a study of T cells in Graves' hyperthyroidism and ophthalmopathy.

This specimen consisted of peripheral blood mononuclear cells (PBMCs), obtained at new diagnosis, from a patient treated with antithyroid drugs. These receptor sequences come from a woman aged 40-65 years with Graves disease.

This clonotype was counted many times. The V gene is TRBV3-1, the J gene TRBJ2-1; 9 bases line up with TRBD1. V lost 7 bases, J lost 7 bases, and 11 bases stayed unmatched. The CDR3 is made up of 15 amino acids. Germline assignment: CDR1 LGHDT and CDR2 YNNKEL (reference sequence). The CDR3 reads CASTDGTGWRNEQFF. CDR3 DNA: TGTGCCAGCACCGATGGGACAGGGTGGCGGAATGAGCAGTTCTTC.

This clonotype came up a few times. The J gene is TRBJ2-1, the V gene TRBV10-3; 9 positions agree with TRBD1. Losses at the gene ends were 4 bases for V and 4 bases for J; bases not matched to a gene: 5. The germline gives CDR1 ENHRY, CDR2 SYGVKD. This CDR3 is 15 amino acids long. CDR3 sequence reads: CAISVTGGRYNEQFF. CDR3 nucleotides: TGTGCCATCAGTGTTACAGGGGGCAGATACAATGAGCAGTTCTTC.

This clonotype has ten or more counts. The rearrangement uses TRBV5-6 and TRBJ2-1; 9 bases match TRBD2. The CDR3 extends over 14 amino acids. Germline assignment: CDR1 SGHDT and CDR2 YYEEEE. Losses at the gene ends were 1 base for V and 5 bases for J; bases not matched to a gene: 1. This CDR3 is CASSLLAGHNEQFF. CDR3 DNA sequence: TGTGCCAGCAGCTTGCTAGCGGGGCACAATGAGCAGTTCTTC.

Ten or more counts support this clonotype. The genes are TRBV18 and TRBJ1-3, with TRBD1 as a possible D gene (6 bases). There are 15 residues in the CDR3. The germline V gene has CDR1 KGHSH and CDR2 LQKENI. Trimming removed 6 bases from V and 0 bases from J, with 12 bases in between. The chain's CDR3 is CASSPTGSSGNTIYF. In nucleotides, the CDR3 is TGTGCCAGCTCCCCGACAGGCTCCTCTGGAAACACCATATATTTT.

This clonotype was detected many times. The chain recombines TRBV11-3 with TRBJ2-1, with unresolved D. Trimming stripped 5 bases from V and 6 bases from J, with 8 bases between. Germline V CDR1 and CDR2: SGHNT, YENEEA. CDR3 size: 12 residues. CDR3 sequence: CASSPYSNEQFF. CDR3 DNA: TGTGCCAGCAGCCCCTACAGCAATGAGCAGTTCTTC.

In its sample, this clonotype was seen many times. The rearrangement joins TRBV28 to TRBJ1-4; the D is unclear. The V and J ends lost 3 bases and 8 bases respectively, with 7 bases between them. This CDR3 is 12 amino acids long. CDR1 and CDR2 from the germline V gene are MDHEN and SYDVKM. DNA of the CDR3: TGTGCCAGCAGTTTGCTTAGCGAAAAACTGTTTTTT. Translation gives CASSLLSEKLFF.

This clonotype appeared a single time. The chain links TRBV12-5 to TRBJ1-1, with D possibly TRBD1 on 6 matching bases. V dropped 0 bases and J dropped 1 base, with 18 bases sitting between them. The CDR3 spans 18 residues. Germline CDR1 reads LGHNT; CDR2 reads FRNRAP. The CDR3 bases are TGTGCTAGTGGTTTGGTAAGATCCCGTGGGGGCAGGAACACTGAAGCTTTCTTT. Translation: CASGLVRSRGGRNTEAFF.

This clonotype was seen ten or more times. This chain links TRBV28 with TRBJ1-5, with D unresolved. V lost 3 bases and J lost 5, with 14 bases in between. The germline CDR1 and CDR2 sequences are MDHEN and SYDVKM. CDR3 length: 15 residues. In DNA, the CDR3 is TGTGCCAGCAGTTTTGGCCCCGCCGAGGATCAGCCCCAGCATTTT. Its protein product is CASSFGPAEDQPQHF.

This clonotype was recorded many times. The V call is TRBV6-2 or TRBV6-3, the J call TRBJ1-1; D perhaps matches TRBD1 (6 bases). Trimming left V 2 bases short and J 1 base short, with 17 bases between. The CDR3 is made up of 17 amino acids. CDR1 and CDR2 (germline): MNHEY, SVGEGT. This CDR3 reads CASSYSRTVEENTEAFF. DNA for the CDR3: TGTGCCAGCAGTTACAGTAGGACAGTGGAGGAGAACACTGAAGCTTTCTTT.

This clonotype was observed at least ten times. This chain links TRBV6-5 with TRBJ1-1; TRBD1 matches 7 bases. Germline V CDR1 and CDR2: MNHEY, SVGAGI. V dropped 2 bases and J dropped 11; count of bases not matched to a gene: 5. CDR3 size: 12 residues. The CDR3 region is CASSYPGQSAFF. Written as DNA, the CDR3 is TGTGCCAGCAGTTACCCGGGACAGTCGGCTTTCTTT.

Concerning this clonotype: This sequence may be a read error, since a much larger clone differs from it by one base. The CDR3 DNA follows: TGTGCCAGCGGCCCGAGAGGGGGCTGGGAGACCCAGTACTTC. It specifies CASGPRGGWETQYF. The chain is built from TRBV5-4 and TRBJ2-5, with 7 bases that match TRBD1. This CDR3 comprises 14 residues. With V trimmed by 7 bases and J by 5 bases, 11 bases remained unmatched. From germline, CDR1 is SGHNT and CDR2 YYREEE (reference sequence). The variable domain in full, completed from reference TRBV5-4 and TRBJ2-5, reads ETGVTQSPTHLIKTRGQQVTLRCSSQSGHNTVSWYQQALGQGPQFIFQYYREEENGRGNFPPRFSGLQFPNYSSELNVNALELDDSALYLCASGPRGGWETQYFGPGTRLLVL.

This clonotype appeared a few times. The final CDR3 position lacks the conserved phenylalanine or tryptophan, pointing to a likely read error. The chain employs TRBV6-1 and TRBJ2-1, with D hard to call. This CDR3 spans 14 amino acids. Trimming took off 0 bases at V and 4 bases at J, with 7 bases between the two ends. The germline CDR1 and CDR2 sequences are MNHNS and SASEGT. This CDR3 reads CASSEAFEYNEQFL. The CDR3 bases are TGTGCCAGCAGTGAAGCTTTCGAATACAATGAGCAGTTCCTC.

The V and J genes are TRBV28 and TRBJ1-2; no reliable D call. V was cut by 3 bases and J by 4 bases, with 18 bases left in between. This CDR3 comprises 16 residues. Germline-derived CDR1 and CDR2 are MDHEN and SYDVKM. Written as DNA, the CDR3 is TGTGCCAGCAGTTTCACTCAATCTGAAAGTCGCTATGGCTACACCTTC. Amino acid sequence: CASSFTQSESRYGYTF.

The chain carries TRBV28 and TRBJ1-4; D is ambiguous. V gave up 2 bases and J gave up 6 bases, with 13 bases separating them. The CDR3 spans 15 residues. Per germline, CDR1 MDHEN and CDR2 SYDVKM. The CDR3 loop is CASSLRARSYEKLFF. CDR3 sequence (DNA): TGTGCCAGCAGTTTAAGGGCACGAAGCTATGAAAAACTGTTTTTT.

V usage is TRBV12-3 or TRBV12-4 and J usage is TRBJ1-6, with 10 positions matching TRBD1. V was clipped by 6 bases and J by 4 bases; unmatched bases: 6. This CDR3 is 16 amino acids long. The DNA for the CDR3 is TGTGCCAGCAGACGACAGGGGGCGGGTTATAATTCACCCCTCCACTTT. This translates into CASRRQGAGYNSPLHF.

This clonotype was seen at least ten times. The CDR3 loop is CASSLDSTDTQYF. Here the CDR3 DNA reads TGTGCCAGCAGCTTGGACAGCACAGATACGCAGTATTTT. The chain uses TRBV12-3 or TRBV12-4 and TRBJ2-3; no reliable D call. This CDR3 is built from 13 residues. V lost 6 bases and J lost 0, with 7 bases in between.

There are many counts of this clonotype. The rearrangement joins TRBV2 to TRBJ2-3, with D possibly TRBD1 on 5 matching bases. V dropped 0 bases and J dropped 4 bases, with 11 bases sitting between them. The CDR3 has 15 amino acids. CDR1 is SNHLY and CDR2 is FYNNEI in the germline V gene. CDR3 in amino acids: CASSEAGKGSDTQYF. Here the CDR3 DNA reads TGTGCCAGCAGTGAAGCTGGCAAGGGGTCAGATACGCAGTATTTT.

Comments on this clonotype: With a much larger clone just one base away, this may be a read error. The conserved closing phenylalanine or tryptophan is absent in this CDR3, likely reflecting a read error. The chain couples TRBV6-1 to TRBJ2-7, with 10 bases aligning to TRBD1. CDR3 length equals 13 residues. CDR1 is MNHNS and CDR2 is SASEGT in the germline V gene. The V segment lost 8 bases and the J segment 4 bases; nucleotides outside the gene matches: 5. CDR3 region: CASRDRGLYEQYS. The CDR3 nucleotides are TGTGCCAGCCGGGACAGGGGACTATACGAGCAGTACTCC.

As to this clonotype: This clone may be a read error of a much larger clone one base away. This chain joins TRBV20-1 and TRBJ2-7; 7 positions agree with TRBD1. The CDR3 contains 13 residues. CDR1 and CDR2 (germline): DFQATT, SNEGSKA (reference sequence). This CDR3 reads CSARDGQAYKQYF. The DNA of the CDR3 is TGCAGTGCTAGAGATGGACAGGCCTACAAGCAGTACTTC.

This clonotype was seen many times. The rearrangement uses TRBV12-3 or TRBV12-4 and TRBJ2-1; no definite D call. CDR3 length: 16 amino acids. Between the trimmed V and J ends, which lost 1 base and 4 bases, there was a span of 14 bases. The CDR3 reads CASSLGSVNQYNEQFF. CDR3 sequence (DNA): TGTGCCAGCAGTTTAGGAAGCGTGAACCAATACAATGAGCAGTTCTTC.

This clonotype has at least ten counts. The chain links TRBV15 to TRBJ2-7, with TRBD1 matching 11 bases. CDR3 length equals 14 residues. V trimming: 5 bases; J trimming: 2 bases; junction bases outside the gene matches: 2. Germline V CDR1 and CDR2: LNHNV, YYDKDF (reference sequence). The CDR3 is CATSRGQGAYEQYF. CDR3 sequence (DNA): TGTGCCACCAGCCGGGGACAGGGGGCCTACGAGCAGTACTTC.

The table lists this clonotype with a few counts. J is TRBJ1-1 and V is TRBV29-1; TRBD1 is a possible D gene (6 bases). CDR3 size: 13 residues. V was cut by 1 base and J by 5 bases, with 11 bases left in between. CDR1 is SQVTM and CDR2 is ANQGSEA in the germline V gene. The CDR3, as DNA: TGCAGCGTTGAAGTGGGGGGGCGAACTGAAGCTTTCTTT. This encodes CSVEVGGRTEAFF.

The sample holds many counts of this clonotype. The chain joins TRBV12-3 or TRBV12-4 to TRBJ2-7; 7 bases align to TRBD2. The J segment lost 4 bases and the V segment lost 5 bases, leaving 11 bases of the junction unmatched. The CDR3 covers 15 residues. CDR3 in amino acids: CASSPMTSTHYEQYF. DNA for the CDR3: TGTGCCAGCAGTCCTATGACTAGCACCCATTACGAGCAGTACTTC.

The rearrangement joins TRBV6-2 or TRBV6-3 to TRBJ2-4, with D possibly matching TRBD1 (5 bases). The assigned J gene may be wrong: the sequence end matches TRBJ1-2 better. CDR1 MNHEY and CDR2 SVGEGT come from the germline V gene. The CDR3 contains 14 residues. CDR3 bases: TGTGCCAGCAGTTACACCGGGACCACTTATGGCTACACCTTC. Its translation is CASSYTGTTYGYTF.

The genes are TRBV20-1 and TRBJ1-2, with unresolved D. The V end lost 5 bases, the J end lost 0 bases, and 10 bases lay between the germline ends. The CDR3 covers 13 residues. In germline, CDR1 is DFQATT, CDR2 SNEGSKA (reference sequence). The CDR3 coding sequence is TGCAGTGCTTACGGCGACCCTAACTATGGCTACACCTTC. Amino acid sequence: CSAYGDPNYGYTF.